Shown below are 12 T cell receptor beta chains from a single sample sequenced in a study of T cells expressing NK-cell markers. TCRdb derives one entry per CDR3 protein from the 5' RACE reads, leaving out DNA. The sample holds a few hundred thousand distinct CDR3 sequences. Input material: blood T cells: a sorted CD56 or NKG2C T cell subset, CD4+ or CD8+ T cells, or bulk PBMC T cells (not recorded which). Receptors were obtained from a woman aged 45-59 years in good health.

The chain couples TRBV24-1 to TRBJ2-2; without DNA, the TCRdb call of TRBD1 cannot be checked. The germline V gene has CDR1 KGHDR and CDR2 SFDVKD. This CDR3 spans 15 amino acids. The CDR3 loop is CATSDLRSLGGELFF.

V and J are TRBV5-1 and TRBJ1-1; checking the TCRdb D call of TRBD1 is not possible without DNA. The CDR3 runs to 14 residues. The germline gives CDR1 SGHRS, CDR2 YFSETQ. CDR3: CASSLGVRGTEAFF.

The CDR3 reads CASSLDSAGDTQYF. The rearrangement joins TRBV7-3 to TRBJ2-3; TCRdb's D gene call, TRBD1, goes unchecked for lack of DNA. The CDR3 loop spans 14 amino acids. CDR1 and CDR2 from the germline V gene are SGHTA and FQGTGA.

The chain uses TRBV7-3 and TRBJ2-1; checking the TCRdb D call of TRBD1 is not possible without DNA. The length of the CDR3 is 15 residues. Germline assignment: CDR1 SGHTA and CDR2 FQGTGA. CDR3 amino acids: CASSLKGREYNEQFF. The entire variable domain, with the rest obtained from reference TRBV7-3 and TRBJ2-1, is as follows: GAGVSQTPSNKVTEKGKYVELRCDPISGHTALYWYRQSLGQGPEFLIYFQGTGAADDSGLPNDRFFAVRPEGSVSTLKIQRTERGDSAVYLCASSLKGREYNEQFFGPGTRLTVL.

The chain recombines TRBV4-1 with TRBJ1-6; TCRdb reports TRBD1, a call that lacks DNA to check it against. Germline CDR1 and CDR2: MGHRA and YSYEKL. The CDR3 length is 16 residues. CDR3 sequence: CASSPRGGQVDSPLHF.

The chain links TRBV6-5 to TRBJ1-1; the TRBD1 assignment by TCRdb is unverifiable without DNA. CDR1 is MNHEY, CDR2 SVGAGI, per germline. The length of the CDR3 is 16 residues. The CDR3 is CASSSRGVGMNTEAFF.

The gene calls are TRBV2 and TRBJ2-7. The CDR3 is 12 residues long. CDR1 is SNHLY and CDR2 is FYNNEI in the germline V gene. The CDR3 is CASSDVPYEQYF.

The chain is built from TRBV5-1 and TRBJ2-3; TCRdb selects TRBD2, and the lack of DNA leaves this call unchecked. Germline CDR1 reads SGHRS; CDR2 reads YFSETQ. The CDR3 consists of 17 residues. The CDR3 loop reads CASSPWTSGWGGDTQYF.

CDR3: CASSYRDRLTGELFF. The chain has TRBV19 and TRBJ2-2; the D gene TCRdb calls, TRBD1, cannot be checked with no DNA. Germline assignment: CDR1 LNHDA and CDR2 SQIVND (reference sequence). The CDR3 has 15 amino acids.

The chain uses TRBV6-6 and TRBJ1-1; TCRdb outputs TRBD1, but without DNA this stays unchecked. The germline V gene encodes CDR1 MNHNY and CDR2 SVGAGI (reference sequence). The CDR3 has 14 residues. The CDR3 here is CASSTLGGLIEAFF.

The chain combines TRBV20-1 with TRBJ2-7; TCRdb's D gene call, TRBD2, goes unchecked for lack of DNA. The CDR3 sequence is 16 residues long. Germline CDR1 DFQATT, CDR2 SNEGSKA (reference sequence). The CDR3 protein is CSARDPLADYSYEQYF.

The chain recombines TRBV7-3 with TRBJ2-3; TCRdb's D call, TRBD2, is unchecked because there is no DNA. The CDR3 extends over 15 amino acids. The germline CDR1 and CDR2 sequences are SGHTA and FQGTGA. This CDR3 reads CASSLGGRATDTQYF. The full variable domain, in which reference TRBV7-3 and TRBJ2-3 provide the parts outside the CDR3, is GAGVSQTPSNKVTEKGKYVELRCDPISGHTALYWYRQSLGQGPEFLIYFQGTGAADDSGLPNDRFFAVRPEGSVSTLKIQRTERGDSAVYLCASSLGGRATDTQYFGPGTRLTVL.